These T cell receptor beta chains were read from a single sample in a study of blood T cell repertoires in COVID-19. Here immunoSEQ multiplex PCR was the method, and the copy in TCRdb shows in-frame clones only, minus some. The table shows about 170,000 clones, with around 78% occurring only once. Specimen: PBMCs or T cells enriched from blood (not recorded which). The receptor source for this set is a woman between 45 and 65 years old who had recovered from COVID-19. The CDR3 runs from the conserved cysteine through the conserved F or W.

j_gene: TRBJ1-2
len: 14
v_gene: TRBV3-1/TRBV3-2
CDR3aa: CASTEGVRLVGYTF

j_gene: TRBJ1-4
len: 14
v_gene: TRBV3-1/TRBV3-2
CDR3aa: CASSQRQGNEKLFF

j_gene: TRBJ2-3
len: 13
v_gene: TRBV9
CDR3aa: CASSVSGTDTQYF

j_gene: TRBJ2-5
len: 16
v_gene: TRBV5-1
CDR3aa: CASSRTSGSTEETQYF

j_gene: TRBJ1-5
len: 16
v_gene: TRBV5-4
CDR3aa: CASSSGGRNSNQPQHF

j_gene: TRBJ1-2
len: 15
v_gene: TRBV23-1
CDR3aa: CATITVPGKDYGYTF

j_gene: TRBJ1-1
len: 14
v_gene: TRBV10-3
CDR3aa: CAISDQRGNTEAFF

j_gene: TRBJ2-1
len: 16
v_gene: TRBV24-1
CDR3aa: CATSAKGQGFYNEQFF

j_gene: TRBJ1-6
len: 13
v_gene: TRBV19
CDR3aa: CASSAGWNSPLHF

j_gene: TRBJ2-2
len: 16
v_gene: TRBV5-1
CDR3aa: CASSLATSGAPGELFF

j_gene: TRBJ1-2
len: 16
v_gene: TRBV27
CDR3aa: CASSSRGTGGANGYTF

j_gene: TRBJ1-1
len: 15
v_gene: TRBV6-5
CDR3aa: CASSYSPGGDTEAFF

j_gene: TRBJ1-5
len: 15
v_gene: TRBV7-9
CDR3aa: CASSRQGASNQPQHF

j_gene: TRBJ2-2
len: 13
v_gene: TRBV30
CDR3aa: CAWSGTSTGELFF

j_gene: TRBJ1-2
len: 17
v_gene: TRBV19
CDR3aa: CASRPRGGFESSYGYTF

j_gene: TRBJ1-6
len: 16
v_gene: TRBV5-1
CDR3aa: CASSQTGTLAGSPLHF

j_gene: TRBJ2-2
len: 17
v_gene: TRBV4-1
CDR3aa: CASSHRSQGGNTGELFF

j_gene: TRBJ1-1
len: 15
v_gene: TRBV19
CDR3aa: CASSIGWRVGTEAFF

j_gene: TRBJ1-6
len: 16
v_gene: TRBV5-1
CDR3aa: CASSYGQGTFNSPLHF

j_gene: TRBJ1-2
len: 13
v_gene: TRBV5-1
CDR3aa: CASSLVTDYGYTF

j_gene: TRBJ1-2
len: 14
v_gene: TRBV7-9
CDR3aa: CASSYPTGADGYTF

j_gene: TRBJ1-2
len: 15
v_gene: TRBV18
CDR3aa: CASSQGAATTYGYTF

j_gene: TRBJ1-4
len: 16
v_gene: TRBV30
CDR3aa: CAWSPNRGPGGEKLFF

j_gene: TRBJ2-2
len: 14
v_gene: TRBV12-5
CDR3aa: CASGLPGNTGELFF

j_gene: TRBJ2-1
len: 20
v_gene: TRBV5-4
CDR3aa: CASGPKQGTSGGSSYNEQFF

j_gene: TRBJ1-2
len: 15
v_gene: TRBV6-4
CDR3aa: CASRARDRGNYGYTF

j_gene: TRBJ1-1
len: 14
v_gene: TRBV5-1
CDR3aa: CASSLIGSNTEAFF

j_gene: TRBJ1-6
len: 18
v_gene: TRBV28
CDR3aa: CASSFNAHQLLGNSPLHF

j_gene: TRBJ2-3
len: 22
v_gene: TRBV4-2
CDR3aa: CASSQDTRRGLAGGYGTDTQYF

j_gene: TRBJ1-1
len: 15
v_gene: TRBV5-1
CDR3aa: CASSLAKFGAGRAFF

j_gene: TRBJ1-3
len: 13
v_gene: TRBV30
CDR3aa: CACGRSSGNTIYF

j_gene: TRBJ1-1
len: 13
v_gene: TRBV25-1
CDR3aa: CASTRLQNTEAFF

j_gene: TRBJ1-2
len: 15
v_gene: TRBV6-5
CDR3aa: CASSYRGARGYGYTF

j_gene: TRBJ1-5
len: 15
v_gene: TRBV2
CDR3aa: CASSSRTGPRQPQHF

j_gene: TRBJ1-5
len: 15
v_gene: TRBV12-5
CDR3aa: CASGPWGGSNQPQHF

j_gene: TRBJ1-1
len: 16
v_gene: TRBV7-2
CDR3aa: CASSALGVGVNTEAFF

j_gene: TRBJ1-1
len: 13
v_gene: TRBV2
CDR3aa: CASSELPNTEAFF

j_gene: TRBJ2-5
len: 16
v_gene: TRBV11-1
CDR3aa: CASSLGSGVRQETQYF

j_gene: TRBJ1-6
len: 13
v_gene: TRBV15
CDR3aa: CATSKQNNSPLHF

j_gene: TRBJ1-5
len: 17
v_gene: TRBV4-1
CDR3aa: CASSQHIGTGPNQPQHF

j_gene: TRBJ2-3
len: 14
v_gene: TRBV24-1
CDR3aa: CATSDRTGQDTQYF

j_gene: TRBJ1-5
len: 14
v_gene: TRBV4-1
CDR3aa: CASSQVVRRRPQHF

j_gene: TRBJ2-5
len: 15
v_gene: TRBV29-1
CDR3aa: CSTGWQAPTRETQYF